This T cell receptor (beta chain) was found in a study of PD-L1 blockade in urothelial cancer. The wider study: Analyzed time points were 3 weeks (second dose) and 6 weeks after therapy began.

Time point of the sample: peripheral blood 6 weeks after treatment start. Patients' cancers were locally advanced or metastatic urothelial carcinomas. Synthetic TCR analog templates were spiked into all PCRs individually. TCRdb's table, derived via immunoSEQ multiplex PCR, lists solely in-frame clones and lacks some. This sample carries about 51,000 clones, approximately 90% of them seen once, and the ten largest clones take roughly 2.5%. Germline CDR1 MGHRA, CDR2 YSYEKL. The CDR3 extends over 14 amino acids. Unmatched junction bases numbered 5, after V lost 2 bases and J lost 4 bases. The sample in question was PBMCs, obtained around atezolizumab (anti-PD-L1) treatment. The chain carries TRBV4-1 and TRBJ2-7, with 7 positions matching TRBD1. The TCR comes from a man in his sixties with urothelial cancer. For the CDR3, the DNA is TGCGCCAGCAGCCAACCCGGACAGGAATACGAGCAGTACTTC. It yields the protein CASSQPGQEYEQYF.